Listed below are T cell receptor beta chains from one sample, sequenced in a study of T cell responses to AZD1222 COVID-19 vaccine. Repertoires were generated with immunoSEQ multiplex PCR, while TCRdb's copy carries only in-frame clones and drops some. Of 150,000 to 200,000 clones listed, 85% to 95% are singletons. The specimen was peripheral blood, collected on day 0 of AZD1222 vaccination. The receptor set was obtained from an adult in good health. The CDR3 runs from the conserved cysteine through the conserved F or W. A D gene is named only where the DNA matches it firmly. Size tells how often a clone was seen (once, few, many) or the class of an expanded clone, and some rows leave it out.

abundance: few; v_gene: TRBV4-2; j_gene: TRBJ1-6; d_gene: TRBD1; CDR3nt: TGTGCCAGCAGCCAAGACGGGGGACAGAGTAATTCACCCCTCCACTTT; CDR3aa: CASSQDGGQSNSPLHF
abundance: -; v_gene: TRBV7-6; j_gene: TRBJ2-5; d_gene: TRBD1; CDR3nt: TGTGCCAGCAGCATGATGACAGGGAAGGACGAGACCCAGTACTTC; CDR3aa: CASSMMTGKDETQYF
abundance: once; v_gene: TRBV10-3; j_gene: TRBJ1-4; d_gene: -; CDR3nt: TGTGCCATCAGTGAGTCTGGGCGTAATGAAAAACTGTTTTTT; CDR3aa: CAISESGRNEKLFF
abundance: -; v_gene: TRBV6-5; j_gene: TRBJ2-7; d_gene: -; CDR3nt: TGTGCCAGCACCCCTGGCCTCGAGCAGTACTTC; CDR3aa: CASTPGLEQYF
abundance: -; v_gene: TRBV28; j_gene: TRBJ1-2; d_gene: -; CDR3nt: TGTGCCAGCACCCTAGCACCCGAATTCCAGTACTATGGCTACACCTTC; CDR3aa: CASTLAPEFQYYGYTF
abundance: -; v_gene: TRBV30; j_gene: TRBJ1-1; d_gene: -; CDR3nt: TGTGCCTGGAGTGCAGAAGAGATAACTGAAGCTTTCTTT; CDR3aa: CAWSAEEITEAFF
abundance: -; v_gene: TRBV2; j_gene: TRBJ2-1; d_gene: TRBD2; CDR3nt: TGTGCCAGCAGTGATGGGGGCGGGAGGGTAAGCGAGCAGTTCTTC; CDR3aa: CASSDGGGRVSEQFF
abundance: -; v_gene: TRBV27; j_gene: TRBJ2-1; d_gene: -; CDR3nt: TGTGCCAGCAGGGGGACACTCCCCCGGGACTCGAGCTCCTACAATGAGCAGTTCTTC; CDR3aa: CASRGTLPRDSSSYNEQFF
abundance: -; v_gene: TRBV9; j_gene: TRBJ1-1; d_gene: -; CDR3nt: TGTGCCAGCAGCGCTTTCGCGGGGGGGCCGAACACTGAAGCTTTCTTT; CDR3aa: CASSAFAGGPNTEAFF
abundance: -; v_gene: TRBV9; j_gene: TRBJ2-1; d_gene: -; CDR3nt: TGTGCCAGCAGCTATAGCGGTGCTGGCTCCTACAATGAGCAGTTCTTC; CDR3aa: CASSYSGAGSYNEQFF
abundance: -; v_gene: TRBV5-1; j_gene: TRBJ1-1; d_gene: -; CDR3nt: TGCGCCAGCAGCTCCACATTCTCCGGGACACCAGGTGGGGGGGACACTGAAGCTTTCTTT; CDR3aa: CASSSTFSGTPGGGDTEAFF
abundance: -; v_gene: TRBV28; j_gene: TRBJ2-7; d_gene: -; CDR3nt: TGTGCCAGCAGTTTTGGCGGTCCCTACGAGCAGTACTTC; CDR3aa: CASSFGGPYEQYF
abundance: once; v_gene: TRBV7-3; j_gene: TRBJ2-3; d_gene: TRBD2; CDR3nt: TGTGCCAGCAGCTTAACATTGCGGGAGTACGGGACAGATACGCAGTATTTT; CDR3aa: CASSLTLREYGTDTQYF
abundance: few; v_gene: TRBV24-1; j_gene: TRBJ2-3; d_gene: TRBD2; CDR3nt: TGTGCCACCAGTGATTTGCCTAGCGGGAGTCGGGGCACAGATACGCAGTATTTT; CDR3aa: CATSDLPSGSRGTDTQYF
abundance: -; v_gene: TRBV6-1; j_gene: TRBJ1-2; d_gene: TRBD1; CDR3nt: TGTGCCAGCAGTGAAGTGGAGGGGGCGAATGGCTACACCTTC; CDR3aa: CASSEVEGANGYTF
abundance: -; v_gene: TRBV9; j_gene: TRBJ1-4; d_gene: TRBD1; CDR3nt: TGTGCCAGCAGCGTAGGGACAGGCCCCCCTTCAACTAATGAAAAACTGTTTTTT; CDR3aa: CASSVGTGPPSTNEKLFF
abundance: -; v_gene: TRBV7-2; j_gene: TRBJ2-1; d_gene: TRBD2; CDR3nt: TGTGCCAGCAGCGGAAGGCTAGTCTTTCTAGCGGGGAACAATGAGCAGTTCTTC; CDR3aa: CASSGRLVFLAGNNEQFF
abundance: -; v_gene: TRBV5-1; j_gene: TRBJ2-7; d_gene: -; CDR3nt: TGCGCCAGCAGCTCGAGTTACGAGCAGTACTTC; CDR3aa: CASSSSYEQYF
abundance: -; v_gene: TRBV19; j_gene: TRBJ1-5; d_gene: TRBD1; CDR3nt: TGTGCCAGTAGTGAACGACAGGGGCTCAATCAGCCCCAGCATTTT; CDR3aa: CASSERQGLNQPQHF
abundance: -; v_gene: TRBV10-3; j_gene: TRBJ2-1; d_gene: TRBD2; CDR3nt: TGTGCCACCCGAGCAGGGACTAGCTCCTACAATGAGCAGTTCTTC; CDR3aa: CATRAGTSSYNEQFF
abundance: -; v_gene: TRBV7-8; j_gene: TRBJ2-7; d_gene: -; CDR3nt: TGTGCCAGCAGCTTTCTGGACGAGCAGTACTTC; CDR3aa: CASSFLDEQYF
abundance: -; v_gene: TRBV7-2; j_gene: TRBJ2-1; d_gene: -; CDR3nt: TGTGCCAGCAAGGAACGGACCTACAATGAGCAGTTCTTC; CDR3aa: CASKERTYNEQFF
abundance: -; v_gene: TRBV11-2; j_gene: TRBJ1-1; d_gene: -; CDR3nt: TGTGCCAGCAGCTTAGTAGGGGCGCAGGGAGACACTGAAGCTTTCTTT; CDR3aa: CASSLVGAQGDTEAFF
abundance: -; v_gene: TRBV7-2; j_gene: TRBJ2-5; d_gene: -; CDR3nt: TGTGCCAGCAGCCGCGAGATTCGGGCCCAGTACTTC; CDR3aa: CASSREIRAQYF
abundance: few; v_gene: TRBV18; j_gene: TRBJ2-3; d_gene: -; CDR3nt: TGTGCCAGCTCACCAGGGGGAAGGACCATCAGGGGCACAGATACGCAGTATTTT; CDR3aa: CASSPGGRTIRGTDTQYF
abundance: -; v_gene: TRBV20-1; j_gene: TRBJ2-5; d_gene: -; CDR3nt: TGCAGTGCTAGTCCCAGCGGAAAAGAGACCCAGTACTTC; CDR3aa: CSASPSGKETQYF
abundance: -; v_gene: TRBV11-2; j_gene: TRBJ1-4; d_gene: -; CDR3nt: TGTGCCAGCAGCTTAGCCCGGGGCCCTAATGAAAAACTGTTTTTT; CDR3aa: CASSLARGPNEKLFF